The clone carrying this TCR beta chain was detected once. The PCR contained 60 Vbeta and 13 Jbeta primers. Profiled with immunoSEQ multiplex PCR; TCRdb holds only in-frame clones, not every one. Of under 200,000 clones listed, approximately 78% are singletons. The data belong to a study of cytomegalovirus exposure and HLA in healthy donors. Germline V CDR1 and CDR2: GTSNPN, SVGIG (reference sequence). J gave up 7 bases and V 4 bases, and 2 bases lay outside the gene matches. This CDR3 contains 12 residues. Sequencing used PBMCs. The receptor was isolated from a woman aged 18-30 years in good health and CMV-seronegative. This chain connects TRBV30 to TRBJ2-1; 9 nucleotides agree with TRBD1. The CDR3 bases are TGTGCCTGGAACAGGGGGCGGAATGAGCAGTTCTTC. Its protein product is CAWNRGRNEQFF.